The next 2 T cell receptor beta chains were all read from a single sample in a study of shared clonotypes between healthy human individuals. Repertoires were generated with immunoSEQ multiplex PCR, while TCRdb's copy carries only in-frame clones and drops some. The sample records about 1 million clones, around 75% being singletons. The sequencing input was memory CD4+ T cells sorted from blood. Indicated subset: CD45RA-negative fraction. The receptors were sampled from a young man in good health.

This chain links TRBV18 with TRBJ2-7, with no clear D. The CDR3 runs to 14 residues. CDR1 and CDR2 (germline): KGHSH, LQKENI. V was shortened by 0 bases and J by 0 bases, with 6 bases between the two germline ends. Written as DNA, the CDR3 is TGTGCCAGCTCACCACCGCACAGCTCCTACGAGCAGTACTTC. The encoded protein is CASSPPHSSYEQYF.

V and J are TRBV23-1 and TRBJ2-7; D unclear. TRBV23-1 is annotated as an ORF whose role is uncertain. Trimming took off 8 bases at V and 2 bases at J, with 7 bases between the two ends. CDR3 length equals 11 residues. The chain's CDR3 is CASDGPYEQYF. The CDR3 bases are TGCGCCAGCGACGGACCCTACGAGCAGTACTTC.